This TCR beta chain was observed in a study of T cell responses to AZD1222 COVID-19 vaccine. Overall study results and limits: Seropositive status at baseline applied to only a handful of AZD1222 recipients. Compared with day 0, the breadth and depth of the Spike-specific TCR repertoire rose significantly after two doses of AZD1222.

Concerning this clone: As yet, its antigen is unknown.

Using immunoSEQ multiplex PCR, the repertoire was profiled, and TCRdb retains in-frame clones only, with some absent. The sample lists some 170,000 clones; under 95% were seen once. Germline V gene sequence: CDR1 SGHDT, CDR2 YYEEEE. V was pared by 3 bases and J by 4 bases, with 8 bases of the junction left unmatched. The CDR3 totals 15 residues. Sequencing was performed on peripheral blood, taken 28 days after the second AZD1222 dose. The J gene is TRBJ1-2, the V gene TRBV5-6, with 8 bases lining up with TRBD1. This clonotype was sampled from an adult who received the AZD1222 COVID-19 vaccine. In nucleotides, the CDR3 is TGTGCCAGCAGCTCCCAGACAGGGGTTTCCTATGGCTACACCTTC. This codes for CASSSQTGVSYGYTF.